These T cell receptor beta chains were read from a single sample in a study of blood T cell repertoires in COVID-19. Sequencing was performed with immunoSEQ multiplex PCR; in TCRdb, only in-frame clones are kept and a portion is missing. This sample yields about 150,000 clones, of which 75% to 80% are seen a single time; under 2% belongs to the top ten. The source material was peripheral blood. Receptor source: a man older than 75 with acute or convalescent COVID-19. CDR3s include the opening cysteine and the closing phenylalanine or tryptophan. D genes are given only for firm matches. For some rows the clone size is stated as once, few or many, or as a class when expanded; others skip it.

v_gene	abundance	d_gene	j_gene	CDR3nt	CDR3aa
TRBV7-2	once	TRBD1	TRBJ2-7	TGTGCCAGCAGCCTGGACAGGGGGCCCCGCGAGCAGTACTTC	CASSLDRGPREQYF
TRBV9	-	TRBD1	TRBJ1-3	TGTGCCAGCAGCGTAGGGAGGGACAGGGCCTCTGGAAACACCATATATTTT	CASSVGRDRASGNTIYF
TRBV28	-	TRBD1	TRBJ2-1	TGTGCCAGCAGCCAGGGACAGCACAATGAGCAGTTCTTC	CASSQGQHNEQFF
TRBV7-2	-	-	TRBJ2-3	TGTGCCAGCAGCTTAGACCCAGGCACAGATACGCAGTATTTT	CASSLDPGTDTQYF
TRBV7-2	few	TRBD2	TRBJ2-1	TGTGCCAGCGCCCTAAGCGGGGGGGGGCACAATGAGCAGTTCTTC	CASALSGGGHNEQFF
TRBV6-6	-	TRBD1	TRBJ2-7	TGTGCCAGTGACAGGGGTCCACCAACCTACGAGCAGTACTTC	CASDRGPPTYEQYF
TRBV19	once	TRBD1	TRBJ2-3	TGTGCCAGTAGGCAGGGGGCGTCGGATACGCAGTATTTT	CASRQGASDTQYF
TRBV7-2	-	-	TRBJ1-5	TGTGCCAGCAGCTTAGCAGGGGGCAATCAGCCCCAGCATTTT	CASSLAGGNQPQHF
TRBV10-3	-	TRBD1	TRBJ2-3	TGTGCCATCAGCGAGACAGGGTCTAACACAGATACGCAGTATTTT	CAISETGSNTDTQYF
TRBV28	-	TRBD1	TRBJ1-4	TGTGCCAGCAGTTTATCCGGACAGGGGTTTAATGAAAAACTGTTTTTT	CASSLSGQGFNEKLFF
TRBV19	-	-	TRBJ1-1	TGTGCCAGTAGTCGAGCGGGCTTAAACACTGAAGCTTTCTTT	CASSRAGLNTEAFF
TRBV2	-	-	TRBJ1-1	TGTGCCAGCAGTGAACGCATGGGGGCCCAGACTGAAGCTTTCTTT	CASSERMGAQTEAFF
TRBV3-1/TRBV3-2	-	TRBD2	TRBJ2-1	TGTGCCAGCAGCCAAGTAGCGGGGGGATACAATGAGCAGTTCTTC	CASSQVAGGYNEQFF
TRBV15	-	TRBD1	TRBJ1-6	TGTGCCACCAGCAGAGATAGGGGGCATAATTCACCCCTCCACTTT	CATSRDRGHNSPLHF
TRBV5-1	-	TRBD2	TRBJ2-5	TGCGCCAGCAGCTCCCATGTAGCGGGGTTGCTGGTAGAGACCCAGTACTTC	CASSSHVAGLLVETQYF
TRBV29-1	once	-	TRBJ2-3	TGCAGCGGACGGAGATCGACAGGTAACACAGATACGCAGTATTTT	CSGRRSTGNTDTQYF
TRBV7-9	few	TRBD1	TRBJ1-5	TGTGCCAGCAGCTTAGTAACAGGGGTGAGCAATCAGCCCCAGCATTTT	CASSLVTGVSNQPQHF
TRBV4-2	-	-	TRBJ2-7	TGTGCCAGCAGCCAAGAACGGGGATTCGAGCAGTACTTC	CASSQERGFEQYF
TRBV5-4	-	-	TRBJ2-2	TGTGCCAGCAGAGGCGGGGGCATGGGGAACACCGGGGAGCTGTTTTTT	CASRGGGMGNTGELFF
TRBV6-1	-	TRBD2	TRBJ2-7	TGTGCCAGCAGTGAAGGACTAGCGGGGGGGGCTCGTCCCTACGAGCAGTACTTC	CASSEGLAGGARPYEQYF
TRBV19	-	TRBD1	TRBJ1-2	TGTGCCAGTACCTCAGGGGGTGGCAATAACTATGGCTACACCTTC	CASTSGGGNNYGYTF
TRBV10-2	-	TRBD1	TRBJ1-1	TGCGCCAGCAGGACCCAACCGGGACAGGGGGTGGATAGCGGAGCTTTCTTT	CASRTQPGQGVDSGAFF
TRBV12-3/TRBV12-4	many	-	TRBJ1-5	TGTGCCAGCAGCCTAGCAAGTAGCGGGCCCCAGCATTTT	CASSLASSGPQHF
TRBV5-1	-	-	TRBJ2-7	TGCGCCAGCAGCTCTGAGAGGTACGAGCAGTACTTC	CASSSERYEQYF
TRBV29-1	-	-	TRBJ1-1	TGCAGCGTTAGTTGGAGGAACACTGAAGCTTTCTTT	CSVSWRNTEAFF
TRBV10-2	-	TRBD1	TRBJ1-5	TGCGCCAGCAGTGAACAGGGGGCCGGCAATCAGCCCCAGCATTTT	CASSEQGAGNQPQHF
TRBV6-5	-	TRBD2	TRBJ2-1	TGTGCCAGCAGTTACTCCGCGGGGGGAGGCAATGAGCAGTTCTTC	CASSYSAGGGNEQFF
TRBV5-5	-	-	TRBJ1-3	TGTGCCAGCAGCTTGGTGGGCGGGAACACCATATATTTT	CASSLVGGNTIYF
TRBV5-1	-	TRBD1	TRBJ2-3	TGCGCCAGCAGCCAAGGGACAGGGGTCGTAGATACGCAGTATTTT	CASSQGTGVVDTQYF
TRBV28	-	TRBD1	TRBJ2-1	TGTGCCAGCAGTTTCTCCGGGACAGGGGGCTTCAATGAGCAGTTCTTC	CASSFSGTGGFNEQFF
TRBV3-1/TRBV3-2	-	TRBD1	TRBJ1-1	TGTGCCAGCAGCCAAGGTCGCACAGGGGGTAGTAACACTGAAGCTTTCTTT	CASSQGRTGGSNTEAFF
TRBV7-2	few	-	TRBJ2-5	TGTGCCAGCAGCTTTAGTCACGAGGAGACCCAGTACTTC	CASSFSHEETQYF
TRBV24-1	-	TRBD2	TRBJ2-1	TGTGCCACCAGTGATCTGGGGGGGGTGGATGAGCAGTTCTTC	CATSDLGGVDEQFF
TRBV4-2	-	-	TRBJ1-2	TGTGCCAGCAGCCAATCCCGGGGCAGGGGAAATGGCTACACCTTC	CASSQSRGRGNGYTF
TRBV2	-	-	TRBJ2-3	TGTGCCAGCAGCGACAGGACTGCCTCTAGCACAGATACGCAGTATTTT	CASSDRTASSTDTQYF
TRBV7-2	-	TRBD2	TRBJ2-3	TGTGCCAGCAGCCGGACTAGCGGGGGGGCTTCAGATACGCAGTATTTT	CASSRTSGGASDTQYF
TRBV11-3	-	-	TRBJ2-2	TGTGCCAGCAGCTTACTTCGGGGGACCGGGGAGCTGTTTTTT	CASSLLRGTGELFF
TRBV7-2	-	-	TRBJ1-2	TGTGCCAGCAGCTTAGCAGGGGACTATGGCTACACCTTC	CASSLAGDYGYTF
TRBV3-1/TRBV3-2	-	TRBD2	TRBJ2-2	TGTGCCAGCAGCCAAGACCGTACGCGGGGGGGCCTTCGTCCCGGGGAGCTGTTTTTT	CASSQDRTRGGLRPGELFF
TRBV11-1	-	-	TRBJ1-4	TGTGCCAGCAGCTCTCAAACTGAGGCTAATGAAAAACTGTTTTTT	CASSSQTEANEKLFF
TRBV15	few	-	TRBJ1-4	TGTGCCACCAGCAGAGCTGGGGCGGGAGGGCTTAATGAAAAACTGTTTTTT	CATSRAGAGGLNEKLFF
TRBV19	-	TRBD1	TRBJ2-2	TGTGCCAGTAGTCCCGGACAGGTTCACCGGGAGCTGTTTTTT	CASSPGQVHRELFF
TRBV3-1/TRBV3-2	-	TRBD1	TRBJ2-1	TGTGCCAGCAGCTTACCGGGACAGGGAGTCACTGAGCAGTTCTTC	CASSLPGQGVTEQFF
TRBV19	few	-	TRBJ1-1	TGTGCCAGTAGGTTGACAGATGAAGCTTTCTTT	CASRLTDEAFF
TRBV7-5	few	-	TRBJ1-5	TGTGTCAGAAGCTTTCAGGGGGTTCTGAGCAATCAGCCCCAGCATTTT	CVRSFQGVLSNQPQHF
TRBV7-2	-	-	TRBJ1-5	TGTGCCAGCAGCCAAACTAAGAGCAATCAGCCCCAGCATTTT	CASSQTKSNQPQHF
TRBV25-1	-	TRBD2	TRBJ2-7	TGTGCCAGCAGCCCCCGGGCGGGGGGTACCTACGAGCAGTACTTC	CASSPRAGGTYEQYF
TRBV9	-	-	TRBJ1-5	TGTGCCAGCAGCGTAAGCGGGGGGCGTCAGCCCCAGCATTTT	CASSVSGGRQPQHF
TRBV4-1	few	TRBD1	TRBJ1-1	TGCGCCAGCAGCCTTTCACAGGGGGCGCGGAACACTGAAGCTTTCTTT	CASSLSQGARNTEAFF
TRBV2	-	TRBD1	TRBJ1-6	TGTGCCAGCAGTGTTAGACAGGGAAATTCACCCCTCCACTTT	CASSVRQGNSPLHF
TRBV11-2	-	-	TRBJ2-5	TGTGCCAGCAGCTTAGGACGGGGTGGGGAGACCCAGTACTTC	CASSLGRGGETQYF
TRBV18	-	TRBD1	TRBJ1-2	TGTGCCAGCTCACCCCTAGGGCAGGGGGGCGAAGGCTACACCTTC	CASSPLGQGGEGYTF
TRBV9	-	-	TRBJ1-3	TGTGCCAGCAGCGTGGCTGACTCTGGAAACACCATATATTTT	CASSVADSGNTIYF
TRBV15	-	TRBD1	TRBJ1-2	TGTGCCACCAGCAGAAGGGGACAGGGGATTGACTATGGCTACACCTTC	CATSRRGQGIDYGYTF
TRBV19	few	TRBD1	TRBJ1-2	TGTGCCAGTAGGAGAGAGACAGGGACCTATGGCTACACCTTC	CASRRETGTYGYTF
TRBV27	-	-	TRBJ1-2	TGTGCCAGCAGTAACCGGGTGAACTATGGCTACACCTTC	CASSNRVNYGYTF
TRBV5-6	once	TRBD2	TRBJ2-1	TGTGCCAGCAGCCTCGGACTAGCGGGGCAAGGAGAGCAGTTCTTC	CASSLGLAGQGEQFF
TRBV12-3/TRBV12-4	-	-	TRBJ1-2	TGTGCCAGCAGTCGGACGGGATATGGCTACACCTTC	CASSRTGYGYTF
TRBV12-3/TRBV12-4	-	-	TRBJ1-5	TGTGCCAGCAGTCGGGGCAATCAGCCCCAGCATTTT	CASSRGNQPQHF